This T cell receptor beta chain was recovered during a study of blood T cell repertoires in COVID-19. Sequenced by immunoSEQ multiplex PCR; TCRdb stores in-frame clones only, minus some. The table records about 160,000 clones, approximately 88% of them present only once. Per germline, CDR1 SGHVS and CDR2 FQNEAQ. CDR3 length: 18 amino acids. V gave up 6 bases and J gave up 2 bases; unmatched junction bases: 18. The chain is built from TRBV7-8 and TRBJ1-1, with TRBD1 matching 7 bases. This TCR was sampled from a woman aged 80 or older with active or convalescent COVID-19. Source material: peripheral blood. The DNA for the CDR3 is TGTGCCAGCAGGCACAGACGGGGGACAGAAATCTTCAACACTGAAGCTTTCTTT. Protein sequence: CASRHRRGTEIFNTEAFF.